The rows below give T cell receptor beta chains drawn from one sample of a study of blood T cell repertoires in COVID-19. TCRdb's table, derived via immunoSEQ multiplex PCR, lists solely in-frame clones and lacks some. Of about 120,000 clones in the sample, about 79% were seen once. Sequences were obtained from peripheral blood. The source of these receptors is a woman older than 75 with acute or convalescent COVID-19. Both conserved end residues are part of each CDR3. D genes are given only for firm matches. Clone size appears in some rows only: once, few, many, or a class for an expanded clone.

>.|TRBJ2-5|TRBV3-1/TRBV3-2|.|17
TGTGCCAGCAGCCAAATGAGTAGCGGAGGGCTCCAAGAGACCCAGTACTTC
CASSQMSSGGLQETQYF
>.|TRBJ1-6|TRBV15|.|17
TGTGCCACCAGTCCTACTCGAGGCGGCTCCTATAATTCACCCCTCCACTTT
CATSPTRGGSYNSPLHF
>TRBD2|TRBJ2-1|TRBV3-1/TRBV3-2|many|16
TGTGCCAGCAGCCCGTTAGCGGGAAGCTCCTACAATGAGCAGTTCTTC
CASSPLAGSSYNEQFF
>.|TRBJ2-6|TRBV13|.|16
TGTGCCAGCAGCCCCACAGGGATTGCTGGGGCCAACGTCCTGACTTTC
CASSPTGIAGANVLTF
>TRBD2|TRBJ2-7|TRBV11-2|.|15
TGTGCCAGCAGCTTAGCGGGGCGGGAGGTCGACGAGCAGTACTTC
CASSLAGREVDEQYF
>TRBD2|TRBJ2-1|TRBV4-1|.|15
TGCGCCAGCAGCTGGGGGGCGGGGGGTCCCAGTGAGCAGTTCTTC
CASSWGAGGPSEQFF
>.|TRBJ2-7|TRBV15|.|14
TGTGCCACCAGCAGAGATATTGGAGAAGGCGAGCAGTACTTC
CATSRDIGEGEQYF
>TRBD1|TRBJ1-2|TRBV30|.|13
TGTGCCTGGAGTGTACTCAGAGGGGGCGGCTACACCTTC
CAWSVLRGGGYTF
>TRBD1|TRBJ1-6|TRBV27|.|14
TGTGCCAGCAGGGGGACAGGGGAGAGGTCACCCCTCCACTTT
CASRGTGERSPLHF
>TRBD1|TRBJ1-1|TRBV6-5|.|13
TGTGCCAGCAGTTCCCAGGGGGGCACTGAAGCTTTCTTT
CASSSQGGTEAFF
>TRBD1|TRBJ1-5|TRBV19|.|15
TGTGCCAGTAGTTTAGGGACAGAGGATTATCAGCCCCAGCATTTT
CASSLGTEDYQPQHF
>.|TRBJ1-2|TRBV21-1|.|14
TGTGCCAGCATACAGGACAGGGTTGGCTATGGCTACACCTTC
CASIQDRVGYGYTF
>.|TRBJ1-1|TRBV6-5|.|13
TGTGCCAGCAGTTATCAGAAGAACACTGAAGCTTTCTTT
CASSYQKNTEAFF
>TRBD2|TRBJ2-7|TRBV18|many|13
TGTGCCAGCTCACCAGGCGGGAGTAACGAGCAGTACTTC
CASSPGGSNEQYF
>TRBD2|TRBJ2-3|TRBV27|.|15
TGTGCCAGCAGCCAGACTAGCGGGAGCACAGATACGCAGTATTTT
CASSQTSGSTDTQYF
>.|TRBJ1-5|TRBV2|.|14
TGTGCCAGCAGTGAAAGAGTCCGGGATCAGCCCCAGCATTTT
CASSERVRDQPQHF
>.|TRBJ2-7|TRBV19|.|15
TGTGCCAGTAGTGCCCGGGAGACTAGTATCTACGAGCAGTACTTC
CASSARETSIYEQYF
>.|TRBJ2-7|TRBV30|.|13
TGTGCCTGGGTCCCCAGGGGCTCCTACGAGCAGTACTTC
CAWVPRGSYEQYF
>TRBD1|TRBJ1-2|TRBV29-1|.|11
TGCAGCGCGGGACAGGCGGAGGGCTACACCTTC
CSAGQAEGYTF
>.|TRBJ2-3|TRBV2|.|13
TGTGCCAGCTCTACACAGGGAACAGATACGCAGTATTTT
CASSTQGTDTQYF
>.|TRBJ1-2|TRBV7-2|.|15
TGTGCCAGCAGCTTAGATACAGGCTATAACTATGGCTACACCTTC
CASSLDTGYNYGYTF
>.|TRBJ1-6|TRBV2|.|14
TGTGCCAGCAGTCCCATTTTTCAGAATTCACCCCTCCACTTT
CASSPIFQNSPLHF
>TRBD1|TRBJ2-2|TRBV5-1|.|16
TGCGCCAGCAGCTTGAATGGACAGGGAAACACCGGGGAGCTGTTTTTT
CASSLNGQGNTGELFF
>.|TRBJ1-1|TRBV20-1|.|10
TGCAGTGCCGTATATACTGAAGCTTTCTTT
CSAVYTEAFF
>.|TRBJ2-7|TRBV2|.|12
TGTGCCAGCAAAGGGGTCGCCTACGAGCAGTACTTC
CASKGVAYEQYF
>.|TRBJ1-3|TRBV2|.|13
TGTGCCAGCAGTGGTCAGTCCGGAAACACCATATATTTT
CASSGQSGNTIYF
>.|TRBJ1-5|TRBV5-5|.|14
TGTGCCAGCAGCTTGGTGGGCTATGATCAGCCCCAGCATTTT
CASSLVGYDQPQHF
>.|TRBJ1-6|TRBV30|few|14
TGTGCCTGGAGTGTTGGCATCTATAATTCACCCCTCCACTTT
CAWSVGIYNSPLHF
>TRBD1|TRBJ2-6|TRBV5-1|.|16
TGCGCCAGCAGCTTACAGGGGGCTGCTGGGGCCAACGTCCTGACTTTC
CASSLQGAAGANVLTF
>.|TRBJ1-2|TRBV15|once|14
TGTGCCACCAGCAGAGGGCAGGCTGGGTATGGCTACACCTTC
CATSRGQAGYGYTF
>TRBD2|TRBJ2-3|TRBV2|.|16
TGTGCCAGCAGTGAACTCCGACTAGCGGGAGGAGATACGCAGTATTTT
CASSELRLAGGDTQYF
>.|TRBJ1-3|TRBV5-1|.|14
TGCGCCAGCAGCTTGAAGGGGGCTGGAAACACCATATATTTT
CASSLKGAGNTIYF
>.|TRBJ1-2|TRBV5-4|.|15
TGTGCCAGCAGCCTCATATTTGGACAAAACTATGGCTACACCTTC
CASSLIFGQNYGYTF
>TRBD1|TRBJ2-5|TRBV25-1|.|15
TGTGCCAGCAGTAGGGGACAGGGGGTCCAAGAGACCCAGTACTTC
CASSRGQGVQETQYF
>.|TRBJ1-1|TRBV3-1/TRBV3-2|.|17
TGTGCCAGCAGCCAAGATCGTGGCAGGGCGATGAACACTGAAGCTTTCTTT
CASSQDRGRAMNTEAFF
>TRBD2|TRBJ2-1|TRBV10-2|.|14
TGCGCCAGCAATTTGGCGGGGGGGAACAATGAGCAGTTCTTC
CASNLAGGNNEQFF
>TRBD1|TRBJ2-6|TRBV10-3|.|17
TGTGCCATCAGCCGAAACGTACAGGGGGCTGGGGCCAACGTCCTGACTTTC
CAISRNVQGAGANVLTF
>.|TRBJ1-5|TRBV30|once|14
TGTGCCTGGACCCACGGGGGTTCCAATCAGCCCCAGCATTTT
CAWTHGGSNQPQHF
>TRBD1|TRBJ1-6|TRBV5-1|.|18
TGCGCCAGCAGCTTGTGGGGGACAGGGATGAATTATAATTCACCCCTCCACTTT
CASSLWGTGMNYNSPLHF
>.|TRBJ2-3|TRBV29-1|.|13
TGCAGCGTTGACGGGATTAGTACAGATACGCAGTATTTT
CSVDGISTDTQYF
>.|TRBJ2-5|TRBV15|.|13
TGTGCCACCAGCAGAGGGCAGCAAGAGACCCAGTACTTC
CATSRGQQETQYF
>TRBD1|TRBJ2-6|TRBV4-1|.|16
TGCGCCAGCAGCCAACAGGGGGCCACTGGGGCCAACGTCCTGACTTTC
CASSQQGATGANVLTF
>.|TRBJ2-2|TRBV18|.|15
TGTGCCAGCTCACCAATGGCGGAGGCTTCCGGGGAGCTGTTTTTT
CASSPMAEASGELFF
>.|TRBJ2-2|TRBV18|.|14
TGTGCTACTAAAAGGGGTTCGAACACCGGGGAGCTGTTTTTT
CATKRGSNTGELFF
>.|TRBJ1-2|TRBV7-3|.|14
TGTGCCAGCAGCTTAGGCGGTCAAGGAACTGGCTACACCTTC
CASSLGGQGTGYTF
>TRBD2|TRBJ2-3|TRBV3-1/TRBV3-2|.|16
TGTGCCAGCAGCCACCTAGCGGGGGGAGGCAGTGGTACGCAGTATTTT
CASSHLAGGGSGTQYF
>TRBD1|TRBJ2-2|TRBV7-9|.|15
TGTGCCAGCAGCTCGCAGGGGGCTGGTACCGGGGAGCTGTTTTTT
CASSSQGAGTGELFF
>TRBD1|TRBJ2-1|TRBV5-4|.|16
TGTGCCAGCAGCCGACCTACAGGGGATCCCTACAATGAGCAGTTCTTC
CASSRPTGDPYNEQFF